This TCR beta chain was obtained from a study of regulatory T cells in long-lasting Graves disease. Study-level points and caveats: Having few samples may have compromised the accuracy.

The CDR3 sequence is 14 residues long. V lost 6 bases and J 1 base, leaving 12 bases between the germline ends. The germline V gene encodes CDR1 MNHNS and CDR2 SASEGT. HTBI primers from iRepertoire and Arm-PCR of CDR3 regions yielded the TCR beta libraries. TCRdb itself ran the multiplex PCR reads through MiXCR, one entry per CDR3 protein. The sample shows roughly 450,000 distinct CDR3 sequences, roughly 20% of them seen only once. Time point given: persistent/refractory GD, antithyroid drugs over 5 years with positive TRAb. PBMC-derived RNA was used for the TCR library. This clonotype was counted at least ten times. Its antigen is undetermined.

The source is a female donor with Graves disease. The chain is built from TRBV6-1 and TRBJ2-5, with D possibly matching TRBD2 (5 bases). The sequencing here drew on peripheral blood mononuclear cells (PBMCs), taken when the disease was refractory, from a patient treated with antithyroid drugs. This chain's CDR3 is CASSSDEGQETQYF. CDR3 DNA: TGTGCCAGCAGCTCCGACGAGGGCCAAGAGACCCAGTACTTC.